These T cell receptor beta chains were read from a single sample in a study of early T cells in non-severe SARS-CoV-2 infection. TCRdb analysed the 5' RACE reads with MiXCR anew, one entry per CDR3 protein. This sample has more than 15,000 distinct CDR3 sequences; over 5.5% occur once, and the top ten carry around 6.8%. The sequencing used whole blood, collected at baseline. These TCRs come from an adult who was a healthcare worker with PCR-confirmed SARS-CoV-2 infection or an uninfected control (not recorded which). The CDR3 runs from the conserved cysteine through the conserved F or W.

v_call cdr3_aa
TRBV29-1 CSVPGSGGADTQYF
TRBV20-1 CSARKVSSYNEQFF
TRBV19 CASSPAAGAGNEQFF
TRBV5-1 CASSLDPSNQPQHF
TRBV7-2 CASSLADTMNTEAFF
TRBV14 CASSQGRNQPQHF
TRBV5-1 CASSFNEETQYF
TRBV7-2 CASSLGRGNTGELFF
TRBV2 CASSALAGGVTDTQYF
TRBV10-1 CASSDRGTYGYTF
TRBV7-9 CASTYSLGQARDEQYF
TRBV7-2 CASSRRVGTEAFF
TRBV5-4 CAGTARNEKLFF
TRBV7-2 CASSLEGGAYNEQFF
TRBV5-1 CASSLSSAPGELFF
TRBV6-1 CASGRYTGELFF
TRBV5-4 CASSSLRAQDTDTQYF
TRBV20-1 CSARRTSGGADETQYF
TRBV3-1 CASSQGNGQETQYF
TRBV27 CASSLRDYTGELFF
TRBV12-3/TRBV12-4 CASSLNLGQGAHTEAFF
TRBV6-6 CASSSGTYEQYF
TRBV27 CASRGLKGYNEQFF
TRBV18 CASSPRDRVSEAFF
TRBV7-2 CASSLGGALSDTQYF
TRBV11-1 CASSFYANTGELFF
TRBV11-2 CASSPRTGSSSNEQFF
TRBV20-1 CSATLGRGQGHEQFF
TRBV6-4 CASSDEVAGPQFF
TRBV5-1 CASQGGGSSYEQYF
TRBV7-9 CASSLAGDHNEQFF
TRBV10-3 CATGQPLMNTEAFF
TRBV30 CAWSYAREDTGELFF
TRBV6-5 CASRRGTSGAYEQYF
TRBV12-3/TRBV12-4 CASSFSPLRRITYNEQFF
TRBV12-3/TRBV12-4 CASSLAAGGAGSYGYTF
TRBV2 CASIGRGNTGELFF
TRBV7-6 CASSLARTASGNTIYF
TRBV18 CASSGGLAGDNEQFF
TRBV10-3 CASKLTDLITGELFF
TRBV6-6 CASSHREYEQYF
TRBV30 CAWSTGGSGANVLTF
TRBV28 CASSLLSPRNEQFF
TRBV7-3 CASSSTQGTTQYF
TRBV7-9 CASSLGRGIDIAKNIQYF
TRBV7-2 CASSWTGNGDEQYF
TRBV20-1 CSAKNRHKNTEAFF
TRBV6-1 CASSLRQGGEQYF
TRBV20-1 CSAIQYGQGISGGYTF
TRBV6-1 CASSLGQNTEAFF
TRBV30 CAWRDPGLAGGPSTDTQYF
TRBV9 CASSVAPSETEAFF
TRBV7-2 CASSLLTGQGAGDTQYF